A single sample is the source of the 24 T cell receptor beta chains below, sequenced in a study of blood T cell repertoires in COVID-19. The data were produced by immunoSEQ multiplex PCR, yet TCRdb's version contains in-frame clones alone and is incomplete. The profile shows 300,000 to 350,000 clones, 88% of them singletons. The sequencing sample was made of PBMCs or T cells enriched from blood (not recorded which). The receptors shown here come from a man aged 25 to 45 who had recovered from COVID-19.

The chain joins TRBV11-2 to TRBJ2-7, with 11 positions matching TRBD1. V trimming: 6 bases; J trimming: 1 base; junction bases outside the gene matches: 5. The CDR3 is 15 amino acids. Germline CDR1 SGHAT, CDR2 FQNNGV. The CDR3 loop is CASSSDRGLSYEQYF. CDR3 DNA sequence: TGTGCCAGCAGTTCGGACAGGGGGCTTTCCTACGAGCAGTACTTC.

This clone was observed once. The rearrangement uses TRBV6-4 and TRBJ1-1; weak D call: TRBD1 (6 bases). This CDR3 is built from 13 residues. The germline CDR1 and CDR2 sequences are MRHNA and SNTAGT. Trimming cost V 9 bases and J 0 bases, with 11 bases left between them. CDR3 DNA sequence: TGTGCCAGTTCCGGACAGATGAACACTGAAGCTTTCTTT. This encodes CASSGQMNTEAFF.

The chain combines TRBV3-1 (or the pseudogene TRBV3-2) with TRBJ2-5; the D gene is possibly TRBD2 (6 bases). CDR1 and CDR2 (germline): LGHDT, YNNKEL (reference sequence). The CDR3 sequence is 14 residues long. V lost 1 base and J 2 bases, leaving 8 bases between the germline ends. The CDR3: CASSQVGTQETQYF. In nucleotides, the CDR3 is TGTGCCAGCAGCCAAGTCGGGACTCAAGAGACCCAGTACTTC.

The CDR3 loop reads CATWGQATEQYF. The CDR3 DNA follows: TGTGCCACATGGGGGCAGGCGACTGAGCAGTACTTC. The rearrangement uses TRBV28 and TRBJ2-7, with a weak D call TRBD1 (6 bases). V was clipped by 10 bases and J by 7 bases, with 17 bases between them. The CDR3 spans 12 residues. CDR1 is MDHEN and CDR2 is SYDVKM in the germline V gene.

The chain combines TRBV5-6 with TRBJ2-6, with TRBD1 matching 8 bases. From germline, CDR1 is SGHDT and CDR2 YYEEEE. The CDR3 covers 17 residues. Germline trimming cut 3 bases from V and 4 bases from J; bases unmatched to any gene: 9. The CDR3 DNA follows: TGTGCCAGCAGCTCAGGGGGCTTCCACCCCGGGGCCAACGTCCTGACTTTC. Translated: CASSSGGFHPGANVLTF.

The chain joins TRBV12-3 or TRBV12-4 to TRBJ1-5; D gene unclear. V lost 5 bases, J lost 5 bases, and 7 bases lay in between. CDR3 length: 12 amino acids. The CDR3 sequence: CASSLGDQPQHF. CDR3 in DNA: TGTGCCAGCAGTCTTGGAGATCAGCCCCAGCATTTT.

CDR3 bases: TGTGCCAGCAGCTTAGGAGGGACCACAGATACGCAGTATTTT. Translation: CASSLGGTTDTQYF. The chain uses TRBV5-4 and TRBJ2-3; a weak D match, TRBD2 (6 bases). In germline, CDR1 is SGHNT, CDR2 YYREEE (reference sequence). With 2 bases removed from V and 2 bases from J, the gap between germline ends came to 9 bases. The length of the CDR3 is 14 residues.

The chain couples TRBV28 to TRBJ2-1, with TRBD2 as a possible D gene (7 bases). This CDR3 has 14 residues. Trimming took off 11 bases at V and 2 bases at J, with 16 bases between the two ends. CDR1 and CDR2 from the germline V gene are MDHEN and SYDVKM. The CDR3 loop is CAAEGGGTYNEQFF. The CDR3 DNA reads TGTGCCGCCGAGGGAGGGGGTACCTACAATGAGCAGTTCTTC.

The chain joins TRBV24-1 to TRBJ2-2; 10 positions agree with TRBD1. The CDR3 is made up of 15 amino acids. Germline values: CDR1 KGHDR, CDR2 SFDVKD. With 7 bases clipped from V and 4 bases from J, the junction kept 5 bases outside the gene matches. As DNA, the CDR3 is TGTGCCACCAGGGGACAGGGGATCGGCACCGGGGAGCTGTTTTTT. It specifies CATRGQGIGTGELFF.

The chain couples TRBV3-1 (or the pseudogene TRBV3-2) to TRBJ2-5, with TRBD2 matching over 11 bases. J was trimmed by 5 bases and V by 7 bases; bases with no gene match: 12. Germline CDR1 is LGHDT and CDR2 is YNNKEL (reference sequence). This CDR3 spans 16 amino acids. The CDR3 region is CASTTYLAGGGETQYF. DNA of the CDR3: TGTGCCAGCACCACCTACCTAGCGGGGGGCGGCGAGACCCAGTACTTC.

The chain uses TRBV5-4 and TRBJ2-3; TRBD2 might be the D (6 bases). The CDR3 has 14 residues. The V end was cut by 4 bases, the J end by 4 bases, with 13 bases between. From germline, CDR1 is SGHNT and CDR2 YYREEE (reference sequence). CDR3 sequence reads: CASSEGTSSDTQYF. The CDR3 DNA is TGTGCCAGCAGCGAAGGGACTTCCTCAGATACGCAGTATTTT.

The rearrangement links TRBV7-9 to TRBJ2-1, with 7 bases that match TRBD1. The CDR3 has 16 residues. V was clipped by 3 bases and J by 2 bases; unmatched bases: 7. Germline CDR1 reads SEHNR; CDR2 reads FQNEAQ (reference sequence). In nucleotides, the CDR3 is TGTGCCAGCAGCTTCTTAAGACAGGGAACCTACAATGAGCAGTTCTTC. Translation: CASSFLRQGTYNEQFF.

The genes are TRBV7-9 and TRBJ1-6, with D possibly TRBD1 on 6 matching bases. Per germline, CDR1 SEHNR and CDR2 FQNEAQ (reference sequence). The CDR3 has 18 amino acids. V was pared by 1 base and J by 7 bases, with 20 bases between. CDR3 DNA: TGTGCCAGCAGCTTAGGGGGGCCCGGAGGTCTATGGAATTCACCCCTCCACTTT. It is translated as CASSLGGPGGLWNSPLHF.

The V call is TRBV9, the J call TRBJ1-5; D is possibly TRBD1 (6 bases). CDR1 and CDR2 from the germline V gene are SGDLS and YYNGEE. V was pared by 2 bases and J by 3 bases, with 12 bases between. The CDR3 spans 15 residues. CDR3 bases: TGTGCCAGCAGCGTTGGGGGCGCGGTCAATCAGCCCCAGCATTTT. This gives the protein CASSVGGAVNQPQHF. Drawing the rest from reference TRBV9 and TRBJ1-5, the complete variable domain is DSGVTQTPKHLITATGQRVTLRCSPRSGDLSVYWYQQSLDQGLQFLIQYYNGEERAKGNILERFSAQQFPDLHSELNLSSLELGDSALYFCASSVGGAVNQPQHFGDGTRLSIL.

This clone showed up just a few times. The chain uses TRBV9 and TRBJ1-2, with no clear D. Per the germline V gene, CDR1 is SGDLS and CDR2 is YYNGEE. Trimming left V 0 bases short and J 1 base short, with 10 bases between. There are 15 residues in the CDR3. The DNA for the CDR3 is TGTGCCAGCAGCGTAGGGTTCAGGCTTAACTATGGCTACACCTTC. Translated, it gives CASSVGFRLNYGYTF.

The V and J genes are TRBV5-6 and TRBJ1-1; no clear D gene. The CDR3 loop spans 15 amino acids. Deletions cut 4 bases from V and 0 bases from J, with 13 bases between. The germline V gene encodes CDR1 SGHDT and CDR2 YYEEEE. The CDR3 DNA reads TGTGCCAGCAGCGCGCGACAACTTTTGAACACTGAAGCTTTCTTT. Amino acid sequence: CASSARQLLNTEAFF.

The V gene is TRBV6-5, the J gene TRBJ1-4; TRBD1 matches 7 bases. V gave up 6 bases and J gave up 7 bases; unmatched junction bases: 8. Germline V gene lookup returns CDR1 MNHEY and CDR2 SVGAGI. The CDR3 extends over 14 amino acids. The CDR3 reads CASRPTGWGEKLFF. The CDR3 nucleotides are TGTGCCAGCAGGCCGACAGGGTGGGGTGAAAAACTGTTTTTT.

This chain connects TRBV7-9 to TRBJ1-2; D is ambiguous. The CDR3 extends over 15 amino acids. Germline V gene data show CDR1 as SEHNR and CDR2 as FQNEAQ (reference sequence). V lost 6 bases and J 4 bases, leaving 18 bases between the germline ends. The CDR3 DNA is TGTGCCAGCAGTCCTCCACAGCACGCCTTCTATGGCTACACCTTC. This translates into CASSPPQHAFYGYTF.

This chain links TRBV9 with TRBJ2-2; 8 bases agree with TRBD2. This CDR3 comprises 15 residues. The V gene's germline CDR1 is SGDLS and CDR2 YYNGEE. V gave up 5 bases and J gave up 1 base; unmatched junction bases: 4. CDR3 sequence: CASRPGLGNTGELFF. The CDR3 nucleotides read TGTGCCAGCAGACCGGGACTAGGGAACACCGGGGAGCTGTTTTTT.

About this clone: An end of the junction does not agree with germline; a read error may underlie this. This chain uses TRBV27 with TRBJ2-2, with D perhaps TRBD1 (7 bases). CDR1 is MNHEY, CDR2 SMNVEV, per germline (reference sequence). There are 15 residues in the CDR3. The CDR3 sequence: CRAGGGLPNTGELFF. For the CDR3, the DNA is TGCAGGGCAGGGGGAGGTTTACCGAACACCGGGGAGCTGTTTTTT.

This chain links TRBV3-1 (or the pseudogene TRBV3-2) with TRBJ2-7, with 12 bases aligning to TRBD2. Germline V gene data show CDR1 as LGHDT and CDR2 as YNNKEL (reference sequence). The CDR3 has 17 amino acids. J gave up 2 bases and V 3 bases, and 8 bases lay outside the gene matches. The CDR3 loop is CASSQLITSGGTYEQYF. For the CDR3, the DNA is TGTGCCAGCAGCCAGCTAATTACTAGCGGGGGGACCTACGAGCAGTACTTC.

The gene calls are TRBV27 and TRBJ1-2; TRBD1 is a possible D gene (6 bases). Deletions cut 4 bases from V and 8 bases from J, with 17 bases between. The germline V gene encodes CDR1 MNHEY and CDR2 SMNVEV (reference sequence). The CDR3 covers 14 residues. CDR3: CASSSTGLRRGYTF. The CDR3, as DNA: TGTGCCAGCAGTTCTACAGGGCTTCGGAGGGGCTACACCTTC.

The rearrangement links TRBV6-2 or TRBV6-3 to TRBJ2-5; D is undetermined. V was pared by 4 bases and J by 7 bases, with 16 bases between. The CDR3 loop spans 14 amino acids. Germline V gene lookup returns CDR1 MNHEY and CDR2 SVGEGT. The chain's CDR3 is CASSSGFLGGTQYF. CDR3 nucleotides: TGTGCCAGCAGTTCCGGGTTTCTAGGCGGGACCCAGTACTTC.

This clone has just a few counts. J is TRBJ1-5 and V is TRBV6-5; 7 bases fit TRBD1. The CDR3 spans 15 residues. V was pared by 6 bases and J by 0 bases, with 5 bases of the junction left unmatched. Germline CDR1 reads MNHEY; CDR2 reads SVGAGI. The CDR3 sequence: CASSRGQYSNQPQHF. CDR3 DNA: TGTGCCAGCAGCCGGGGACAGTATAGCAATCAGCCCCAGCATTTT.